This TCR beta chain appears in the sequencing data of a study of identical twins. As to this clonotype: Its antigen remains unknown.

In TCRdb, the 5' RACE reads were re-called with MiXCR into one record per CDR3 protein. The data contain a few hundred thousand distinct CDR3 sequences, more than 20% of them singletons. CDR1 is GTSNPN, CDR2 SVGIG, per germline (reference sequence). V was clipped by 5 bases and J by 2 bases; unmatched bases: 3. This CDR3 comprises 12 residues. Findings and limits, study-wide: Conclusions came from cross-sectional statistical analysis, not from following the same donors. Excess low generation probability was seen in twin-shared out-of-frame alpha sequences.

This same sample was also part of a study on T cells expressing NK-cell markers. As reported in that work: Dominant NKG2C+ clonotype frequencies of about 1.0-8% of CD8+ T cells were measured in over 5 donors.

The sequence was obtained from a woman in her late teens or twenties in good health. The rearrangement uses TRBV30 and TRBJ2-7; 7 positions match TRBD1. The material sequenced was CD4+ T cells sorted from blood. The CDR3 nucleotides read TGTGCCTGGGAAACAGGGGCCTACGAGCAGTACTTC. Its translation: CAWETGAYEQYF.